A single sample gave rise to the 9 T cell receptor beta chains below, sequenced in a study of OX40 agonist ivuxolimab in advanced cancers. Assay used: immunoSEQ multiplex PCR; TCRdb lists only in-frame clones, some missing. The profile shows 40,000 to 50,000 clones, roughly 80% of them singletons. This material consisted of CD4+ or CD8+ T cells sorted from blood, taken in a trial of the OX40 agonist ivuxolimab. The receptors derive from an adult with an advanced solid tumor such as melanoma, head and neck, liver or kidney cancer.

The chain uses TRBV6-4 and TRBJ2-3; a possible D gene is TRBD2 (6 bases). The CDR3 is 15 amino acids. Germline V gene sequence: CDR1 MRHNA, CDR2 SNTAGT. Trimming shortened V by 2 bases and J by 4 bases, and 13 bases separated the two germline ends. This CDR3 reads CASSDGAGPSDTQYF. As DNA, the CDR3 is TGTGCCAGCAGTGACGGTGCGGGGCCGTCAGATACGCAGTATTTT.

The V call is TRBV10-1, the J call TRBJ2-7; D ambiguous. CDR3 length: 13 amino acids. The germline V gene encodes CDR1 WNHNN and CDR2 SYGVQD (reference sequence). The ends were cut back, 6 bases at V and 0 bases at J, with 9 bases in the middle. Here the CDR3 reads CASSPGPSYEQYF. The DNA for the CDR3 is TGCGCCAGCAGCCCCGGGCCCTCCTACGAGCAGTACTTC.

This chain uses TRBV6-5 with TRBJ1-2; maybe TRBD1 (6 bases). V dropped 6 bases and J dropped 1 base, with 12 bases sitting between them. This CDR3 is 14 amino acids long. Germline V gene data show CDR1 as MNHEY and CDR2 as SVGAGI. CDR3: CASRPGQINYGYTF. For the CDR3, the DNA is TGTGCCAGCAGGCCCGGACAGATTAACTATGGCTACACCTTC.

The chain couples TRBV28 to TRBJ2-3, with TRBD1 matching 9 bases. Germline V CDR1 and CDR2: MDHEN, SYDVKM. The CDR3 has 17 amino acids. The junction had 10 bases not matched to a gene; V was cut back by 4 bases and J by 2 bases. CDR3 DNA: TGTGCCAGCAGTTACCTACTCCGGGACAGGGTCACAGATACGCAGTATTTT. Its protein is CASSYLLRDRVTDTQYF.

This chain uses TRBV5-1 with TRBJ2-5; 9 bases agree with TRBD1. The CDR3 spans 16 residues. J lost 1 base, V lost 2 bases, and 6 bases had no gene match. From germline, CDR1 is SGHRS and CDR2 YFSETQ. The CDR3 coding sequence is TGCGCCAGCAGCTTCGGACAGGGGAAGTCCCAAGAGACCCAGTACTTC. Its translation is CASSFGQGKSQETQYF.

The chain employs TRBV5-1 and TRBJ1-2; D gene uncertain. The CDR3 runs 16 residues. Between the trimmed V and J ends, which lost 0 bases and 7 bases, there was a span of 19 bases. Germline-derived CDR1 and CDR2 are SGHRS and YFSETQ. CDR3 in amino acids: CASSLEPDGPGRGYTF. The CDR3 DNA reads as TGCGCCAGCAGCTTGGAACCAGACGGACCGGGCCGTGGCTACACCTTC.

The gene calls are TRBV11-3 and TRBJ2-7, with 9 nucleotides matching TRBD1. From germline, CDR1 is SGHNT and CDR2 YENEEA. V trimming: 2 bases; J trimming: 3 bases; junction bases outside the gene matches: 11. The CDR3 length is 17 residues. In nucleotides, the CDR3 is TGTGCCAGCAGCTTACCTGACCCCGGGACAGGGTTCTACGAGCAGTACTTC. Its translation is CASSLPDPGTGFYEQYF.

The chain employs TRBV11-3 and TRBJ2-7; D call uncertain. The V end was cut by 1 base, the J end by 0 bases, with 7 bases between. CDR3 size: 14 residues. Germline V gene lookup returns CDR1 SGHNT and CDR2 YENEEA. The CDR3 DNA sequence: TGTGCCAGCAGCTTAGGCCAGAGCTCCTACGAGCAGTACTTC. It is translated as CASSLGQSSYEQYF.

The V gene is TRBV10-3, the J gene TRBJ2-3, with no clear D. The CDR3 extends over 14 amino acids. Germline-derived CDR1 and CDR2 are ENHRY and SYGVKD. Trimming pared 4 bases from V and 1 base from J, leaving 9 bases between. The CDR3: CAISGPEGTDTQYF. The CDR3 bases are TGTGCCATCAGTGGGCCAGAGGGCACAGATACGCAGTATTTT.